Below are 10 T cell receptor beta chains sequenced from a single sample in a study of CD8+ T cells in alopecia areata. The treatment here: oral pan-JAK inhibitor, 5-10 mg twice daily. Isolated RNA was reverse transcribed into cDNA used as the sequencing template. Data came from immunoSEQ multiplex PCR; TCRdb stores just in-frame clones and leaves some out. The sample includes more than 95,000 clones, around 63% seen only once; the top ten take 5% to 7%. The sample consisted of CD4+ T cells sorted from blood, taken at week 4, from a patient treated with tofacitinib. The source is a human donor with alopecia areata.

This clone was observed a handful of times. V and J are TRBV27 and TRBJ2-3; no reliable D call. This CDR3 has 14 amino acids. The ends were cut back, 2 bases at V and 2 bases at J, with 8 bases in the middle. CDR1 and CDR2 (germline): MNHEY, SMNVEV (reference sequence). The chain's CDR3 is CASSLPGPTDTQYF. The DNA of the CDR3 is TGTGCCAGCAGTTTACCGGGTCCCACAGATACGCAGTATTTT.

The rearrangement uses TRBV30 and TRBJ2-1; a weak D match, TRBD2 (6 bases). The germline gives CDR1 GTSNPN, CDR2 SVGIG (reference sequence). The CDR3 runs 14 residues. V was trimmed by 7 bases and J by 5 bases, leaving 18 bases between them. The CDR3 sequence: CASYDRAGNNEQFF. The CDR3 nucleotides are TGTGCCTCCTATGACAGAGCGGGTAACAATGAGCAGTTCTTC.

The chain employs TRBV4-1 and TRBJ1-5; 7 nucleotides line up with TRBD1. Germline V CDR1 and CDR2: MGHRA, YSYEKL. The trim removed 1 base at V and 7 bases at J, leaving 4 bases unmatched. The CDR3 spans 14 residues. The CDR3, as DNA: TGCGCCAGCAGCCAAGGGCAGGGGGGACAGCCCCAGCATTTT. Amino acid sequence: CASSQGQGGQPQHF.

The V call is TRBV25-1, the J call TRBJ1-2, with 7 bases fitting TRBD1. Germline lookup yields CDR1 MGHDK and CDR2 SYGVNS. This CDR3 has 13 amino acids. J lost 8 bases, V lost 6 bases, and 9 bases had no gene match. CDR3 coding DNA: TGTGCCAGCAGGGGACAGATAGTAGGAGGCTACACCTTC. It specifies CASRGQIVGGYTF.

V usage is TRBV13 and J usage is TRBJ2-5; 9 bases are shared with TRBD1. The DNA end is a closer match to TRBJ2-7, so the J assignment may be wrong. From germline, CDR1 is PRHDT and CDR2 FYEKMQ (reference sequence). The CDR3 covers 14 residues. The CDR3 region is CASSFSTGGSEQYF. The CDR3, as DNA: TGTGCCAGCAGCTTCTCAACAGGGGGCAGCGAGCAGTACTTC.

CDR3 amino acids: CASSQEQGSPNEKLFF. In DNA, the CDR3 is TGCGCCAGCAGCCAAGAACAAGGGAGTCCGAATGAAAAACTGTTTTTT. The V gene is TRBV4-1, the J gene TRBJ1-4, with unresolved D. The V gene's germline CDR1 is MGHRA and CDR2 YSYEKL. Trimming shortened V by 0 bases and J by 5 bases, and 13 bases separated the two germline ends. This CDR3 region has 16 residues.

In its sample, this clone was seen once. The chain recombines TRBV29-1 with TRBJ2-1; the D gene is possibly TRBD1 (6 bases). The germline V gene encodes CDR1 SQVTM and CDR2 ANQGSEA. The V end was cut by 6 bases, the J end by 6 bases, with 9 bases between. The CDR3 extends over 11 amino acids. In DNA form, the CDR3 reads TGCAGCGTGCTACAGGGCAATGAGCAGTTCTTC. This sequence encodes CSVLQGNEQFF.

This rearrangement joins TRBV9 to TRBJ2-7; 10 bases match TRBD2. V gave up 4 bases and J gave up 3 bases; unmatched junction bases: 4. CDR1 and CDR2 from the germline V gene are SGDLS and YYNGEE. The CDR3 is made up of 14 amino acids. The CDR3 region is CASSPRTSGYEQYF. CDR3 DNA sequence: TGTGCCAGCAGCCCGCGGACTAGCGGCTACGAGCAGTACTTC.

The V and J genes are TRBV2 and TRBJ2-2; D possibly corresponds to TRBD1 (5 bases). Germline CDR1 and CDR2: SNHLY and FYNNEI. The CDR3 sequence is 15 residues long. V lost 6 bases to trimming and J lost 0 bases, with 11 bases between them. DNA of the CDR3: TGTGCCAGCAGAAAAACAGGATCGAACACCGGGGAGCTGTTTTTT. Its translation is CASRKTGSNTGELFF. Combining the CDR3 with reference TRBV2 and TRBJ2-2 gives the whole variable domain EPEVTQTPSHQVTQMGQEVILRCVPISNHLYFYWYRQILGQKVEFLVSFYNNEISEKSEIFDDQFSVERPDGSNFTLKIRSTKLEDSAMYFCASRKTGSNTGELFFGEGSRLTVL.

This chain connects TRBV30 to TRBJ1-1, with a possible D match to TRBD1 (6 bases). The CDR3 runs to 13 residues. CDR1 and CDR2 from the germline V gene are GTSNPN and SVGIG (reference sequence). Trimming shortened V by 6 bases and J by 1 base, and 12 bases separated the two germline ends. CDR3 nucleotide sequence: TGTGCCTGCCAAGGGGGAGAGAACACTGAAGCTTTCTTT. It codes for CACQGGENTEAFF.